This T cell receptor (beta chain) was found in a study of graft-versus-host responses after intestinal transplantation. Generated by immunoSEQ multiplex PCR, the TCRdb table keeps only in-frame clones and is missing some. The sample records around 7,700 clones, around 98% being singletons. The sample was PBMCs, taken 23 days after intestinal transplant. This receptor was identified in a human patient who received an intestinal transplant, so some T cells may come from the graft donor.

In DNA form, the CDR3 reads TGTGCCAGCAACTTGATCAGAGACTATGGCTACACCTTC. Translated: CASNLIRDYGYTF. V is TRBV2 and J is TRBJ1-2; no definite D call. CDR1 and CDR2 (germline): SNHLY, FYNNEI. The ends were cut back, 7 bases at V and 3 bases at J, with 12 bases in the middle. The CDR3 length is 13 residues.